This TCR beta chain emerged from a study of T cell changes during pregnancy in multiple sclerosis. TCRdb's table, derived via immunoSEQ multiplex PCR, lists solely in-frame clones and lacks some. The sample consists of under 45,000 clones, more than 90% of them appearing once. The source is a female donor with multiple sclerosis, enrolled in a pregnancy study. The sequencing here drew on CD8+ T cells from peripheral blood mononuclear cells, taken in the third trimester of pregnancy.

CDR3 sequence: CASRGTINTNEQFF. The CDR3 DNA reads as TGTGCCAGCAGGGGGACTATCAATACTAATGAGCAGTTCTTC. The chain is built from TRBV9 and TRBJ2-1, with 7 bases identical to TRBD2. CDR3 length: 14 amino acids. V was clipped by 5 bases and J by 7 bases; unmatched bases: 9. Germline CDR1 and CDR2: SGDLS and YYNGEE.